This T cell receptor (beta chain) was recovered during a study of control samples from healthy donors and cancer patients. TCRdb's table, derived via immunoSEQ multiplex PCR, lists solely in-frame clones and lacks some. The sample lists about 65,000 clones, roughly nine tenths occurring once. The V end was cut by 5 bases, the J end by 4 bases, with 14 bases between. Germline CDR1 and CDR2: SQVTM and ANQGSEA. This CDR3 contains 13 residues. Source material: PBMCs. This sequence joins TRBV29-1 and TRBJ2-5; D gene unclear. This clonotype was sampled from a woman aged 50 to 60 with colorectal cancer. In nucleotides, the CDR3 is TGCAGCGTTTCTGCTGGGTCAAGAGAGACCCAGTACTTC. Amino acids: CSVSAGSRETQYF.